This T cell receptor beta chain comes out of a study of PD-L1 blockade in urothelial cancer. Overall study context: Men with urothelial cancer arising in the bladder made up about 85% of the roughly 29 patients.

The time point here: pretreatment peripheral blood. Samples were collected from each patient before treatment and during treatment. Each patient gave between 1 and 8 of them in total. General study findings and limits: A below-median TCR clonality in blood before treatment predicted better survival.

The germline V gene encodes CDR1 SGHVS and CDR2 FNYEAQ. Trimming stripped 1 base from V and 8 bases from J, with 15 bases between. This CDR3 has 15 amino acids. Concerning this clone itself: The antigen remains unidentified.

Libraries were prepared by immunoSEQ multiplex PCR; TCRdb keeps only in-frame clonotypes and omits some of them. The sample comprises about 87,000 clones, around 83% of which are singletons, and around 2.1% rests with the top ten. The V call is TRBV7-6, the J call TRBJ1-3; a weak D match, TRBD1 (5 bases). This material consisted of PBMCs, taken around atezolizumab (anti-PD-L1) treatment. The source is a man aged 55 to 70 with urothelial cancer. For the CDR3, the DNA is TGTGCCAGCAGCTTAGAAGGGGCTAAAGTTGACACCATATATTTT. Translating it yields CASSLEGAKVDTIYF.